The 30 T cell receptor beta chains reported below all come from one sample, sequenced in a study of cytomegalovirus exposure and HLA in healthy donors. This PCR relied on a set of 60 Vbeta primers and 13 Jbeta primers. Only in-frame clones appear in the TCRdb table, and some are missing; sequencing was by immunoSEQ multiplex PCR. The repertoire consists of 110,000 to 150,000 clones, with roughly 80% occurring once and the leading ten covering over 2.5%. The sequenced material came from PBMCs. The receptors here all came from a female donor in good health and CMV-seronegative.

The CDR3 coding sequence is TGTGCCAGCAGCCAAGATTTGATAGTTAATGAGCAGTTCTTC. It translates to CASSQDLIVNEQFF. V gene TRBV14 combines with J gene TRBJ2-1; D is unclear. The CDR3 has 14 residues. Looked up from germline, CDR1 is SGHDN and CDR2 is FVKESK. The germline V and J ends were trimmed by 0 bases and 7 bases, with 10 bases remaining between them.

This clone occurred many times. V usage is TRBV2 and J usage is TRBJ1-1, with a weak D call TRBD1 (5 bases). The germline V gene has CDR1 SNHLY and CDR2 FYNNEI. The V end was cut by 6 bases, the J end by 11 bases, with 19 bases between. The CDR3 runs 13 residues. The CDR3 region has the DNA TGTGCCAGCAGGTCAGATTCCCAGGGTAGGGCTTTCTTT. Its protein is CASRSDSQGRAFF.

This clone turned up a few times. The CDR3 sequence is CSVRGQGALHNEQFF. The CDR3 nucleotides read TGCAGCGTGCGGGGACAGGGGGCTCTACACAATGAGCAGTTCTTC. The chain combines TRBV29-1 with TRBJ2-1; 12 bases map to TRBD1. The CDR3 has 15 amino acids. CDR1 and CDR2 from the germline V gene are SQVTM and ANQGSEA. The junction had 8 bases not matched to a gene; V was cut back by 6 bases and J by 5 bases.

The CDR3 sequence: CASSSTTGGRTQYF. The CDR3 DNA reads TGTGCCAGCAGCTCAACAACGGGGGGGAGGACCCAGTACTTC. The V and J genes are TRBV5-4 and TRBJ2-5; 8 bases line up with TRBD2. The V gene end was trimmed by 3 bases and the J gene end by 7 bases; junction bases not matched to a gene: 8. The CDR3 runs 14 residues. From germline, CDR1 is SGHNT and CDR2 YYREEE (reference sequence).

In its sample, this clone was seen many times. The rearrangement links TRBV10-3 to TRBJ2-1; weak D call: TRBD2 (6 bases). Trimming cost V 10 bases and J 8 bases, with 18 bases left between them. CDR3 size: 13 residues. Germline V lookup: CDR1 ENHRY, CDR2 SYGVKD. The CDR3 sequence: CATTTGGDYEQFF. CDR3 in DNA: TGTGCCACAACCACCGGTGGGGACTATGAGCAGTTCTTC.

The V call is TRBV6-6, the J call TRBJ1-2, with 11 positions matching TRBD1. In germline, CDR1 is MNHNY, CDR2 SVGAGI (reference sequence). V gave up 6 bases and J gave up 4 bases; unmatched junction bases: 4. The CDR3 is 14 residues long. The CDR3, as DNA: TGTGCCAGCAGAGCGGACAGGGGGCCCTATGGCTACACCTTC. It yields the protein CASRADRGPYGYTF.

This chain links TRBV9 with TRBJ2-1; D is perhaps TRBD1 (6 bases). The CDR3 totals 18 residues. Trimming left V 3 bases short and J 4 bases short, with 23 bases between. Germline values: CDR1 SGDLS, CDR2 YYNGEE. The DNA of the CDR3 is TGTGCCAGCAGCGCCCCGGGTGGCCGGGTAAGGGGGTACAATGAGCAGTTCTTC. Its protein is CASSAPGGRVRGYNEQFF.

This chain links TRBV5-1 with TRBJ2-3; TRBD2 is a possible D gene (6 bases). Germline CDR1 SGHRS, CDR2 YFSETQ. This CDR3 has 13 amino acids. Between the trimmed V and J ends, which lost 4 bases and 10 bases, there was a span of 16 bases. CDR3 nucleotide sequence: TGCGCCAGCAGCACGCGGGGAGCCGATGCGCAGTATTTT. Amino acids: CASSTRGADAQYF.

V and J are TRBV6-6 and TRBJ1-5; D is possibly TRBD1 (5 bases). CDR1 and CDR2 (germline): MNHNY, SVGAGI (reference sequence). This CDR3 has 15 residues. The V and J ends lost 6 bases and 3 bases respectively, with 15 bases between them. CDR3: CASRMTAGFNQPQHF. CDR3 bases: TGTGCCAGCAGAATGACAGCGGGGTTCAATCAGCCCCAGCATTTT.

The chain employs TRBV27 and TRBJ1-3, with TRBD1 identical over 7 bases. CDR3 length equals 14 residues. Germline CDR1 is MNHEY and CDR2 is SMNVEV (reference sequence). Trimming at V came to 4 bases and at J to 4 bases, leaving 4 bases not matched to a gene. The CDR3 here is CASSSGTVGNTIYF. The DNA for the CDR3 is TGTGCCAGCAGTTCCGGGACAGTAGGAAACACCATATATTTT.

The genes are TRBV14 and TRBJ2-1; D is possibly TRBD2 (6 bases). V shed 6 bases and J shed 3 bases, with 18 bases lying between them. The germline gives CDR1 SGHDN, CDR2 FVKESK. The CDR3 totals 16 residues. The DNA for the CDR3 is TGTGCCAGCAGGGCCCGGAATGTGGAGGGCTACAATGAGCAGTTCTTC. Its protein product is CASRARNVEGYNEQFF. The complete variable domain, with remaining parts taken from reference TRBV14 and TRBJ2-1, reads EAGVTQFPSHSVIEKGQTVTLRCDPISGHDNLYWYRRVMGKEIKFLLHFVKESKQDESGMPNNRFLAERTGGTYSTLKVQPAELEDSGVYFCASRARNVEGYNEQFFGPGTRLTVL.

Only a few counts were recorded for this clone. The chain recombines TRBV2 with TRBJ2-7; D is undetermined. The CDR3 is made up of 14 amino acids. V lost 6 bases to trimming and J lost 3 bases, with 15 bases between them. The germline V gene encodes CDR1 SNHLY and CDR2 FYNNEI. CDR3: CASRRLGSGYEQYF. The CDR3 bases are TGTGCCAGCAGGAGATTGGGCAGTGGCTACGAGCAGTACTTC.

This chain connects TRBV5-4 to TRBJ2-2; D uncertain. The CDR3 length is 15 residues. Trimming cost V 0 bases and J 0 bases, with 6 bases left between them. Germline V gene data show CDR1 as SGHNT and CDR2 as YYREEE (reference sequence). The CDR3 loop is CASSLASSNTGELFF. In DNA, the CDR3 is TGTGCCAGCAGCTTGGCTAGTTCGAACACCGGGGAGCTGTTTTTT.

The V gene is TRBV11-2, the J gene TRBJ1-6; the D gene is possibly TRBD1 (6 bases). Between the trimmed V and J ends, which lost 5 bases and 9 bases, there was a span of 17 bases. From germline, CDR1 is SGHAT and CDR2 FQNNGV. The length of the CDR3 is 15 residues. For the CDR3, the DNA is TGTGCCAGCAGCCTCACGGGACACAATATTTCACCCCTCCACTTT. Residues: CASSLTGHNISPLHF. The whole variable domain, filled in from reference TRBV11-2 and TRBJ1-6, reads EAGVAQSPRYKIIEKRQSVAFWCNPISGHATLYWYQQILGQGPKLLIQFQNNGVVDDSQLPKDRFSAERLKGVDSTLKIQPAKLEDSAVYLCASSLTGHNISPLHFGNGTRLTVT.

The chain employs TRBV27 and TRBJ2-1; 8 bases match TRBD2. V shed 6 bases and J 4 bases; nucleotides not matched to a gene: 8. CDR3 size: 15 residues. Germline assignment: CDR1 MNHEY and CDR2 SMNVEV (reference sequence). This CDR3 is CASRRAGAAYNEQFF. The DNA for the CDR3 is TGTGCCAGCAGGAGAGCGGGGGCTGCATACAATGAGCAGTTCTTC.

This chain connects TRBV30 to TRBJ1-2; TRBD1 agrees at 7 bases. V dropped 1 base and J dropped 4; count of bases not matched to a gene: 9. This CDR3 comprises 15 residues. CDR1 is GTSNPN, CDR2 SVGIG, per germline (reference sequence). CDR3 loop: CAWSGQGGGVYGYTF. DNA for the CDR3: TGTGCCTGGAGTGGACAGGGAGGTGGGGTCTATGGCTACACCTTC.

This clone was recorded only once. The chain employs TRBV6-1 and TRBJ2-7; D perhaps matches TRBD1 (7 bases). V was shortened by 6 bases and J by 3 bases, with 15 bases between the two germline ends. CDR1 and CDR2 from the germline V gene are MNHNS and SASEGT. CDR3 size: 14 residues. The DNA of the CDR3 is TGTGCCAGCAGGGCGGGACAGAGAGACTACGAGCAGTACTTC. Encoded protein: CASRAGQRDYEQYF.

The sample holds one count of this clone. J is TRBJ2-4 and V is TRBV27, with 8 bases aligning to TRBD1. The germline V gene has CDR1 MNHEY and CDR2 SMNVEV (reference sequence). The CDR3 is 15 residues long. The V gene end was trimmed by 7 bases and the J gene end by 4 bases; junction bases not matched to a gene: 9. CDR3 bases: TGTGCCAGCATGACCCTGAGGACAGGGAAAAACATTCAGTACTTC. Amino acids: CASMTLRTGKNIQYF.

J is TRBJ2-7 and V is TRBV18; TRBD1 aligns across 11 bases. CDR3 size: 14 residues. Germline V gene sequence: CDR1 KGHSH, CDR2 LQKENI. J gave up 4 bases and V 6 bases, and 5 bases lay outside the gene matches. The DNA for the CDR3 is TGTGCCAGCTCCCCGGGGACAGGGGGGTACGAGCAGTACTTC. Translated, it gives CASSPGTGGYEQYF. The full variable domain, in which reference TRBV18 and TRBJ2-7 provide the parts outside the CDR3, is NAGVMQNPRHLVRRRGQEARLRCSPMKGHSHVYWYRQLPEEGLKFMVYLQKENIIDESGMPKERFSAEFPKEGPSILRIQQVVRGDSAAYFCASSPGTGGYEQYFGPGTRLTVT.

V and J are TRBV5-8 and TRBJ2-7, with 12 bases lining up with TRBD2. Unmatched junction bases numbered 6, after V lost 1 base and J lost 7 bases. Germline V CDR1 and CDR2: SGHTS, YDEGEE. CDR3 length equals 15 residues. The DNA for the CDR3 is TGTGCCAGCAGCTTGCGGACTAGCGGGATATATGAGCAGTACTTC. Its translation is CASSLRTSGIYEQYF.

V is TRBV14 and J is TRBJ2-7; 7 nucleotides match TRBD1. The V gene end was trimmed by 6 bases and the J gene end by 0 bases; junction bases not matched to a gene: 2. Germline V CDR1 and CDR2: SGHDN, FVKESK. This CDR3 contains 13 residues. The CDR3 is CASSSGGSYEQYF. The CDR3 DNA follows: TGTGCCAGCAGTTCAGGGGGCTCCTACGAGCAGTACTTC.

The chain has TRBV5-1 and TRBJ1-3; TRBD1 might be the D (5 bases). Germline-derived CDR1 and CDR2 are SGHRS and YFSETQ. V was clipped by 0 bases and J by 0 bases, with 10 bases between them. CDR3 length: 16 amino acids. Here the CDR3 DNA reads TGCGCCAGCAGCTTGGGACAGCTGAGCTCTGGAAACACCATATATTTT. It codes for CASSLGQLSSGNTIYF.

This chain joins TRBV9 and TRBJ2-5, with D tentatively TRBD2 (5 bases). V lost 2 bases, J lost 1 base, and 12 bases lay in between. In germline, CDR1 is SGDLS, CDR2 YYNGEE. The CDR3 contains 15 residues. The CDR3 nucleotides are TGTGCCAGCAGCGTCGGAGGTGGACTCCAAGAGACCCAGTACTTC. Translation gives CASSVGGGLQETQYF. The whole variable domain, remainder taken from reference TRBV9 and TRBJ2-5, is DSGVTQTPKHLITATGQRVTLRCSPRSGDLSVYWYQQSLDQGLQFLIQYYNGEERAKGNILERFSAQQFPDLHSELNLSSLELGDSALYFCASSVGGGLQETQYFGPGTRLLVL.

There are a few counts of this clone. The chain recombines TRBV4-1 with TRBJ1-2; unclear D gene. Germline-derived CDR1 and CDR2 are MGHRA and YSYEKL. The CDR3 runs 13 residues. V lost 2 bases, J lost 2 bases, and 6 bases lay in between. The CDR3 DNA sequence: TGCGCCAGCAGCCAATCGACAAACTATGGCTACACCTTC. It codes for CASSQSTNYGYTF.

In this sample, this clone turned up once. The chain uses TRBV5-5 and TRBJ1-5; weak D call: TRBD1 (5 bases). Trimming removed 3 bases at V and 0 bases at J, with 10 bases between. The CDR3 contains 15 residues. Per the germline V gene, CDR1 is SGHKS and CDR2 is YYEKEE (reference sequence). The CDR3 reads CASSSQVNSNQPQHF. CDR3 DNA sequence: TGTGCCAGCAGCTCACAGGTTAATAGCAATCAGCCCCAGCATTTT.

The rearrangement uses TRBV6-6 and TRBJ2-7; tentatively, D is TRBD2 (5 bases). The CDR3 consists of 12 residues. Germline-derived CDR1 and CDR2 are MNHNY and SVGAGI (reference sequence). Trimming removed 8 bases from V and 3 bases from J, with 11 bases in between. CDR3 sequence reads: CASRGGIYEQYF. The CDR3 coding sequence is TGTGCCAGCCGAGGAGGAATCTACGAGCAGTACTTC.

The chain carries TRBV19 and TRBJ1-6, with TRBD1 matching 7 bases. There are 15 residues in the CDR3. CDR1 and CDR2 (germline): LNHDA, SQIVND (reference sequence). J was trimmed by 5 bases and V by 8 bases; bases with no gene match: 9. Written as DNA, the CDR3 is TGTGCCAGTCGCACCGGGACAGCAAATAATTCACCCCTCCACTTT. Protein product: CASRTGTANNSPLHF.

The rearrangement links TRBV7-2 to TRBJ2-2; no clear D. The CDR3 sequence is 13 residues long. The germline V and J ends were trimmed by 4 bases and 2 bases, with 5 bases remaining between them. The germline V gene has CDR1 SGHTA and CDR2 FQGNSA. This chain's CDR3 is CASSSLNTGELFF. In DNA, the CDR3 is TGTGCCAGCAGCTCCTTAAACACCGGGGAGCTGTTTTTT.

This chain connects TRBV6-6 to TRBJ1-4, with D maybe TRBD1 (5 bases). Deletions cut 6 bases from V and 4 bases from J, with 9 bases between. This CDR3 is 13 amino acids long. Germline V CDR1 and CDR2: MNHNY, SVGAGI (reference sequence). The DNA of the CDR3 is TGTGCCAGCAGAGACAGCCTTAATGAAAAACTGTTTTTT. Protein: CASRDSLNEKLFF.

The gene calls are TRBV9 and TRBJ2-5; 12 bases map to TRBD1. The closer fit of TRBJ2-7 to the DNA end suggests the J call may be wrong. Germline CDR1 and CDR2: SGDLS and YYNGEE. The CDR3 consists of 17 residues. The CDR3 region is CASSLTPGQGAKDEQYF. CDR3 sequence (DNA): TGTGCCAGCAGCCTAACCCCGGGACAGGGGGCGAAAGACGAGCAGTACTTC.